This TCR beta chain derives from a study of cytomegalovirus exposure and HLA in healthy donors. Study overall: A prior study identified approximately 110 million unique TCR beta sequences from about 179 million T cells. Study outcomes and limitations: With later analysis, a missense DCLRE1C variant became linked to TCR beta V- and J-gene trimming.

The study ran its PCR with 60 Vbeta and 13 Jbeta primers. The assay was immunoSEQ multiplex PCR, and TCRdb's table has in-frame clones only and misses some. The table includes more than 150,000 clones, around 80% detected once. A remark on this clone: As yet, its antigen is unknown.

The sequenced sample was PBMCs. The receptor was derived from a man aged 18 to 29 in good health and CMV-seronegative.

CDR3 sequence (DNA): TGTGCCAGCAGCACCCTAGGCCGTGGTGGAGCAGATACGCAGTATTTT. Translated: CASSTLGRGGADTQYF. This chain joins TRBV7-3 and TRBJ2-3; D gene uncertain. This CDR3 spans 16 amino acids. Germline V gene lookup returns CDR1 SGHTA and CDR2 FQGTGA. The germline V and J ends were trimmed by 5 bases and 4 bases, with 19 bases remaining between them.